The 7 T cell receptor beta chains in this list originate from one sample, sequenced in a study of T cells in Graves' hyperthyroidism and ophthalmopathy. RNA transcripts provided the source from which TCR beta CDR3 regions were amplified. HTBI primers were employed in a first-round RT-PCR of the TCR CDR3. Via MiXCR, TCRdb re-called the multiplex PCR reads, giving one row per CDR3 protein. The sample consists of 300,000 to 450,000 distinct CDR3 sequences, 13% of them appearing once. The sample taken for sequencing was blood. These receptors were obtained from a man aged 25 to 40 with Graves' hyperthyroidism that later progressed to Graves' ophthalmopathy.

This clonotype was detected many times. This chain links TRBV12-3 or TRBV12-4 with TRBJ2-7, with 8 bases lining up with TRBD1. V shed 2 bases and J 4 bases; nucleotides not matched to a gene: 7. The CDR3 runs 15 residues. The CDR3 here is CASSLRGQGDYEQYF. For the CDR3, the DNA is TGTGCCAGCAGTTTAAGAGGACAGGGTGATTACGAGCAGTACTTC.

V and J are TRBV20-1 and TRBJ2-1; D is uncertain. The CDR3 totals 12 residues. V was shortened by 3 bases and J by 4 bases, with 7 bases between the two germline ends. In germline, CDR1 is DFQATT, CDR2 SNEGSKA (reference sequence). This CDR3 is CSASRVYNEQFF. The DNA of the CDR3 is TGCAGTGCTAGTCGGGTTTACAATGAGCAGTTCTTC.

The CDR3 coding sequence is TGCAGTGCTAGTGTAGGGGGCAATGAAAAACTGTTTTTT. The encoded protein is CSASVGGNEKLFF. The chain joins TRBV20-1 to TRBJ1-4, with 7 bases identical to TRBD1. The CDR3 extends over 13 amino acids. V was clipped by 3 bases and J by 5 bases; unmatched bases: 3. Germline V gene sequence: CDR1 DFQATT, CDR2 SNEGSKA (reference sequence).

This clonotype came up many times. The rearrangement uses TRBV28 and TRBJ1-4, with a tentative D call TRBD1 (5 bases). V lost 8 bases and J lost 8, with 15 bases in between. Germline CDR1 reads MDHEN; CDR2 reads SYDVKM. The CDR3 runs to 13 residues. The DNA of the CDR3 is TGTGCCAGCGGGGCAGGGCATAAGGAAAAACTGTTTTTT. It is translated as CASGAGHKEKLFF. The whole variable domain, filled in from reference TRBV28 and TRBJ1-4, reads DVKVTQSSRYLVKRTGEKVFLECVQDMDHENMFWYRQDPGLGLRLIYFSYDVKMKEKGDIPEGYSVSREKKERFSLILESASTNQTSMYLCASGAGHKEKLFFGSGTQLSVL.

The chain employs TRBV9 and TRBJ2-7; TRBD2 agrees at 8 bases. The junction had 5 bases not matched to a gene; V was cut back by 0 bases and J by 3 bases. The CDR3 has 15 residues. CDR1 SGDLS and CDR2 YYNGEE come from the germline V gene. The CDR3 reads CASSVGSAGDYEQYF. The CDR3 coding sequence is TGTGCCAGCAGCGTAGGGTCAGCGGGGGACTACGAGCAGTACTTC.

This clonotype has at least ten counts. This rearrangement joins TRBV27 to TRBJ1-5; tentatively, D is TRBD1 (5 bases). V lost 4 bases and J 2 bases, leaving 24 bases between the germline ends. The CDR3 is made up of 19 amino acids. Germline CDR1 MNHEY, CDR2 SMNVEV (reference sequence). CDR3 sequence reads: CASSCPDRFLKCGNQPQHF. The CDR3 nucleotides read TGTGCCAGCAGTTGCCCCGACAGATTTCTTAAATGTGGCAATCAGCCCCAGCATTTT.

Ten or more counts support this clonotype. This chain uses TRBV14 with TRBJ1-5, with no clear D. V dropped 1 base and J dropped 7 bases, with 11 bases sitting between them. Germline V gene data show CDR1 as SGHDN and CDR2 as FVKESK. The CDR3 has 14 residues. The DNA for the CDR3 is TGTGCCAGCAGCCAAGGAGTGGGATGGCAGCCCCAGCATTTT. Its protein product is CASSQGVGWQPQHF.